A single sample is the source of the 20 T cell receptor beta chains below, sequenced in a study of CD4 T cells in relation to SARS-CoV-2 and coronaviruses. These receptors have no identified antigens. CD4+ T cells from unexposed donors were obtained before the COVID-19 pandemic (2011-2018). The cells were cultured for about 10 days before CD4+ T cells were isolated. Profiled with immunoSEQ multiplex PCR; TCRdb holds only in-frame clones, not every one. The table lists approximately 26,000 clones, around 67% of them singletons. What was sequenced was CD4+ T cells from PBMCs, cultured in vitro. Receptors were obtained from a human donor in good health.

V and J are TRBV7-8 and TRBJ2-3; D not resolved. This CDR3 comprises 16 residues. The germline CDR1 and CDR2 sequences are SGHVS and FQNEAQ. V was clipped by 4 bases and J by 2 bases, with 16 bases between them. The DNA of the CDR3 is TGTGCCAGCAGCTCCGTCGGTGGTATTATCACAGATACGCAGTATTTT. Amino acids: CASSSVGGIITDTQYF.

This clone was recorded a few times. The rearrangement links TRBV2 to TRBJ2-7, with a weak D call TRBD2 (6 bases). From germline, CDR1 is SNHLY and CDR2 FYNNEI. There are 14 residues in the CDR3. The ends were cut back, 1 base at V and 5 bases at J, with 12 bases in the middle. This CDR3 is CASSEGRRENEQYF. CDR3 nucleotide sequence: TGTGCCAGCAGTGAAGGTCGGAGGGAAAACGAGCAGTACTTC.

This sequence joins TRBV20-1 and TRBJ1-2; D call uncertain. From germline, CDR1 is DFQATT and CDR2 SNEGSKA (reference sequence). V shed 0 bases and J shed 14 bases, with 7 bases lying between them. This CDR3 comprises 9 residues. The CDR3 region has the DNA TGCAGTGCTAGAGATCCCCGGACCTTC. Translation gives CSARDPRTF.

The chain links TRBV18 to TRBJ1-5; no definite D call. The CDR3 is 13 amino acids. Deletions cut 3 bases from V and 6 bases from J, with 9 bases between. Germline V gene data show CDR1 as KGHSH and CDR2 as LQKENI. CDR3 in DNA: TGTGCCAGCTCACCGGGTAATGGTCAGCCCCAGCATTTT. Protein: CASSPGNGQPQHF. Complete variable domain (other parts from reference TRBV18 and TRBJ1-5): NAGVMQNPRHLVRRRGQEARLRCSPMKGHSHVYWYRQLPEEGLKFMVYLQKENIIDESGMPKERFSAEFPKEGPSILRIQQVVRGDSAAYFCASSPGNGQPQHFGDGTRLSIL.

The V call is TRBV5-1, the J call TRBJ1-5; maybe TRBD1 (6 bases). The germline gives CDR1 SGHRS, CDR2 YFSETQ. CDR3 length: 15 residues. V shed 0 bases and J shed 1 base, with 8 bases lying between them. The CDR3 is CASSLEGGSNQPQHF. The CDR3 bases are TGCGCCAGCAGCTTGGAGGGGGGAAGCAATCAGCCCCAGCATTTT.

This clone is classed as medium-sized. V and J are TRBV2 and TRBJ1-5, with TRBD1 matching over 9 bases. Germline V lookup: CDR1 SNHLY, CDR2 FYNNEI. The CDR3 extends over 14 amino acids. V trimming: 6 bases; J trimming: 2 bases; junction bases outside the gene matches: 2. Written as DNA, the CDR3 is TGTGCCAGCAGGGGGGACAGGGGCAATCAGCCCCAGCATTTT. Protein: CASRGDRGNQPQHF.

The chain has TRBV5-1 and TRBJ2-1; no clear D. CDR1 SGHRS and CDR2 YFSETQ come from the germline V gene. V was cut by 0 bases and J by 0 bases, with 19 bases left in between. This CDR3 has 19 amino acids. The CDR3 sequence is CASSLEGPLSPSSYNEQFF. The CDR3 bases are TGCGCCAGCAGCTTGGAAGGTCCATTGAGTCCCAGCTCCTACAATGAGCAGTTCTTC.

The rearrangement uses TRBV5-4 and TRBJ2-7; 8 nucleotides agree with TRBD2. CDR1 and CDR2 (germline): SGHNT, YYREEE (reference sequence). Trimming at V came to 4 bases and at J to 3 bases, leaving 6 bases not matched to a gene. This CDR3 spans 14 amino acids. The DNA for the CDR3 is TGTGCCAGCAGCGCCAGCACTAGCGGCTACGAGCAGTACTTC. It is translated as CASSASTSGYEQYF.

CDR3 region: CASSPKGLAGGPTGELFF. The CDR3 coding sequence is TGTGCCAGCAGCCCTAAGGGACTAGCGGGAGGGCCCACCGGGGAGCTGTTTTTT. This chain joins TRBV7-3 and TRBJ2-2; 16 nucleotides agree with TRBD2. Per germline, CDR1 SGHTA and CDR2 FQGTGA. With 5 bases clipped from V and 4 bases from J, the junction kept 7 bases outside the gene matches. The CDR3 sequence is 18 residues long.

The rearrangement joins TRBV10-3 to TRBJ1-3, with a tentative D call TRBD1 (5 bases). CDR1 is ENHRY, CDR2 SYGVKD, per germline. CDR3 size: 14 residues. V gave up 8 bases and J gave up 0 bases, with 11 bases separating them. The CDR3 is CAIGGRDSGNTIYF. The CDR3 DNA is TGTGCCATCGGAGGCAGGGACTCTGGAAACACCATATATTTT.

This clone was counted between two and nine times. The V gene is TRBV5-4, the J gene TRBJ1-1, with a weak D call TRBD1 (6 bases). Per germline, CDR1 SGHNT and CDR2 YYREEE (reference sequence). This CDR3 contains 14 residues. Trimming took 6 bases from V and 2 from J, leaving 14 bases between them. The CDR3 nucleotides read TGTGCCAGCACAACCGGGACATTAAACACTGAAGCTTTCTTT. Protein product: CASTTGTLNTEAFF.

This chain connects TRBV5-1 to TRBJ1-2, with 7 bases that match TRBD1. The CDR3 is 15 residues long. Germline V lookup: CDR1 SGHRS, CDR2 YFSETQ. Unmatched junction bases numbered 5, after V lost 2 bases and J lost 1 base. CDR3 amino acids: CASSFGTDFNYGYTF. The CDR3 bases are TGCGCCAGCAGCTTTGGGACAGACTTTAACTATGGCTACACCTTC.

This clone was observed a handful of times. This rearrangement joins TRBV28 to TRBJ1-6; TRBD1 agrees at 8 bases. Germline-derived CDR1 and CDR2 are MDHEN and SYDVKM. This CDR3 has 15 residues. J gave up 7 bases and V 7 bases, and 9 bases lay outside the gene matches. The CDR3 DNA reads as TGTGCCAGCAAGCAGGACAGGGAGGAGAATTCACCCCTCCACTTT. Translating gives CASKQDREENSPLHF.

This chain links TRBV7-8 with TRBJ1-3; TRBD1 aligns across 9 bases. Per the germline V gene, CDR1 is SGHVS and CDR2 is FQNEAQ. With V trimmed by 8 bases and J by 0 bases, 5 bases remained unmatched. There are 15 residues in the CDR3. CDR3: CASGGQGNSGNTIYF. As DNA, the CDR3 is TGTGCCAGCGGGGGACAGGGCAACTCTGGAAACACCATATATTTT.

The chain employs TRBV2 and TRBJ2-1; D is unclear. The germline V gene encodes CDR1 SNHLY and CDR2 FYNNEI. This CDR3 comprises 14 residues. V was trimmed by 6 bases and J by 0 bases, leaving 9 bases between them. The CDR3 DNA reads as TGTGCCAGCAGCCGACGGAGCTCCTACAATGAGCAGTTCTTC. Its protein is CASSRRSSYNEQFF.

This clone showed up just a few times. V is TRBV18 and J is TRBJ1-3, with D perhaps TRBD1 (6 bases). Germline loops: CDR1 KGHSH, CDR2 LQKENI. Trimming took off 8 bases at V and 0 bases at J, with 11 bases between the two ends. The CDR3 has 14 residues. The CDR3 reads CASPDRYSGNTIYF. The CDR3, as DNA: TGTGCCAGCCCTGACAGGTACTCTGGAAACACCATATATTTT. The full variable domain, its missing parts supplied by reference TRBV18 and TRBJ1-3, is NAGVMQNPRHLVRRRGQEARLRCSPMKGHSHVYWYRQLPEEGLKFMVYLQKENIIDESGMPKERFSAEFPKEGPSILRIQQVVRGDSAAYFCASPDRYSGNTIYFGEGSWLTVV.

This sequence joins TRBV7-2 and TRBJ1-4, with D perhaps TRBD1 (6 bases). Germline V gene sequence: CDR1 SGHTA, CDR2 FQGNSA. The germline V and J ends were trimmed by 6 bases and 0 bases, with 11 bases remaining between them. The length of the CDR3 is 15 residues. CDR3: CASSPQGATNEKLFF. CDR3 coding DNA: TGTGCCAGCAGTCCACAGGGTGCAACTAATGAAAAACTGTTTTTT.

This chain joins TRBV5-6 and TRBJ1-2; tentative D call: TRBD1 (6 bases). This CDR3 has 13 amino acids. V lost 3 bases and J lost 7, with 13 bases in between. The germline CDR1 and CDR2 sequences are SGHDT and YYEEEE. CDR3 loop: CASSYRQVPGYTF. The CDR3 DNA follows: TGTGCCAGCAGCTACCGACAGGTCCCTGGCTACACCTTC.

This chain links TRBV11-2 with TRBJ2-1; D is possibly TRBD1 (5 bases). CDR1 is SGHAT and CDR2 is FQNNGV in the germline V gene. Trimming pared 6 bases from V and 9 bases from J, leaving 18 bases between. The CDR3 extends over 14 amino acids. The CDR3 DNA reads as TGTGCCAGCAGTCAAGACAGTCGTGTTAGTGAGCAGTTCTTC. It translates to CASSQDSRVSEQFF.

The genes are TRBV9 and TRBJ2-3; no firm D call. The length of the CDR3 is 15 residues. V shed 0 bases and J shed 1 base, with 9 bases lying between them. The germline V gene encodes CDR1 SGDLS and CDR2 YYNGEE. The CDR3 reads CASSVASGGTDTQYF. CDR3 DNA: TGTGCCAGCAGCGTAGCGTCTGGGGGCACAGATACGCAGTATTTT.